Included here is one TCR beta chain sequence, with context. Its specificity is unknown. Time point defined: new active TB diagnosis, blood taken before or within 7 days of starting treatment. The source of the sample is a study of T cells in tuberculosis. For the study at large: A South African cohort included IGRA-negative adolescents, latently infected IGRA-positive adolescents and adults with active tuberculosis. Samples predate treatment or fall within its first 7 days.

Assay used: immunoSEQ multiplex PCR; TCRdb lists only in-frame clones, some missing. The sample yields approximately 53,000 clones, 90% to 95% seen once. CDR3 length equals 15 residues. Germline lookup yields CDR1 SGHRS and CDR2 YFSETQ. V lost 5 bases and J lost 1; bases outside the gene matches: 6. Study-wide results and limits: Active tuberculosis alpha repertoires lay closer to GMM-specific TCRs than controls'.

The chain links TRBV5-1 to TRBJ2-5, with 9 bases aligning to TRBD2. The sample was PBMCs, taken at tuberculosis diagnosis. This receptor was obtained from an adult with tuberculosis. CDR3 region: CASRDSGSVQETQYF. As DNA, the CDR3 is TGCGCCAGCAGGGATAGCGGGAGTGTCCAAGAGACCCAGTACTTC.